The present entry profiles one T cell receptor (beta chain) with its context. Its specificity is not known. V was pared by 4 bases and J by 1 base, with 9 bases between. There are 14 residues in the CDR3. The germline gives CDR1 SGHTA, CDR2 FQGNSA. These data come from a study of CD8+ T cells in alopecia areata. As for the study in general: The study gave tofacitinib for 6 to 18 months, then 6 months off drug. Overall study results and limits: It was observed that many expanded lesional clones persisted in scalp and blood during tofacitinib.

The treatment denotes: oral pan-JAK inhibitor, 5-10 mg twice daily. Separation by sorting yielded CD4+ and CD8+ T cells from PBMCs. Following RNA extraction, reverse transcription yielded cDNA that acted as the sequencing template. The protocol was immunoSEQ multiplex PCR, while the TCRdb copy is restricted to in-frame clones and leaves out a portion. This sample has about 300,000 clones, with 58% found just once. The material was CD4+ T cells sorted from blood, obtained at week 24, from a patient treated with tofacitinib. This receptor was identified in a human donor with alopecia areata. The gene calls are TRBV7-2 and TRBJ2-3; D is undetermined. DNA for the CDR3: TGTGCCAGCAGCTCCCTGATTGGCACAGATACGCAGTATTTT. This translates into CASSSLIGTDTQYF.